This T cell receptor (beta chain) was identified during a study of post-analysis software for immune sequencing data. Study details: Courses of disease covered relapsing-remitting, secondary progressive and progressive-relapsing multiple sclerosis. Study results and caveats: Strong co-clustering by F measure was seen for same-batch samples. There were about five TRBV segments more frequent in patients than controls, and TRBV5-6, TRBV5-1 and TRBV20-1 were among them.

This CDR3 is 13 amino acids long. Germline V lookup: CDR1 SGHNT, CDR2 YYREEE (reference sequence). TCR beta libraries were prepared from cDNA with unique molecular identifiers. In TCRdb, the PCR reads were re-called with MiXCR into one record per CDR3 protein. The data show approximately 250,000 distinct CDR3 sequences, with 36% seen just once and around 5.2% held by the top ten. Notes on this clonotype: As yet, its antigen is unknown. Compared with germline, one end of the junction differs, possibly owing to a read error.

Sequences were obtained from blood. The J gene is TRBJ1-2, the V gene TRBV5-4; tentatively, D is TRBD1 (5 bases). The source of this sequence is a girl under 18 with multiple sclerosis. The CDR3 spells CASSLQVDYGYTF. The CDR3, as DNA: TGTGCCAGCAGCTTACAGGTCGACTACGGCTACACCTTC.